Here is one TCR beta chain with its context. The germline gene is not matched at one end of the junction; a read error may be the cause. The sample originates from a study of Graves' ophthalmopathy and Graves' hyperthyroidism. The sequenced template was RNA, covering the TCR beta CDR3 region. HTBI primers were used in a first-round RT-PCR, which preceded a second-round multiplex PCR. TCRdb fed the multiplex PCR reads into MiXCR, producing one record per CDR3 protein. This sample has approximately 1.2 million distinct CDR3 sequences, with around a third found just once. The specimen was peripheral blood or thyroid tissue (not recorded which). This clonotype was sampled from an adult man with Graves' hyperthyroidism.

CDR3 protein: CASSLEVADVLTF. CDR3 in DNA: TGCGCCAGCAGCTTGGAGGTGGCCGACGTCCTGACTTTC. The chain combines TRBV5-1 with TRBJ2-6; D is ambiguous. The germline V gene encodes CDR1 SGHRS and CDR2 YFSETQ. The CDR3 covers 13 residues.